This T cell receptor (beta chain) was obtained from a study of cytomegalovirus exposure and HLA in healthy donors. General study findings and limits: A later analysis reported that several of the most significant clusters appeared to be linked to common viral pathogens, among them Epstein-Barr virus.

Concerning this clone: The antigen remains undetermined.

Researchers ran the PCR with 60 Vbeta and 13 Jbeta primers. Profiling relied on immunoSEQ multiplex PCR, and the TCRdb table lists in-frame clones only, not all of them. The table records around 150,000 clones, approximately 78% of them present only once. This sequence originates from a male donor in good health and CMV-seronegative. The sequenced material came from PBMCs.

The CDR3 is CASSRNVGPEETQYF. The CDR3 DNA reads TGTGCCAGCAGCCGAAATGTTGGGCCCGAAGAGACCCAGTACTTC. The V gene is TRBV7-7, the J gene TRBJ2-5; no clear D gene. Per germline, CDR1 SSHAT and CDR2 FNYEAQ (reference sequence). The CDR3 loop spans 15 amino acids. The V gene lost 5 bases and the J gene lost 3 bases, with 16 bases spanning the gap.